This TCR beta chain derives from a study of T cell repertoires in cytomegalovirus infection. The wider study: CMV epitopes in the study were HLA-C-restricted (recently identified) and HLA-B-restricted (well studied). Whole-study results and caveats: The ex vivo response was dominated by HLA-C-restricted CMV-specific TCR beta clonotypes.

Trimming removed 1 base from V and 4 bases from J, with 17 bases in between. The CDR3 totals 17 residues. Looked up from germline, CDR1 is SGHDN and CDR2 is FVKESK. One entry per CDR3 protein results from TCRdb running MiXCR on the reads. Of 140,000 to 150,000 distinct CDR3 sequences detected, approximately 30% appear once; the ten largest clones hold roughly 51%. For this clonotype: Its matching antigen is unknown.

The sequence came from a human donor in good health (CMV status not recorded). Some clones in this sample may be carry-over from other donors' samples. V and J are TRBV14 and TRBJ2-1; tentatively, D is TRBD2 (6 bases). The source was CD8+ T cells from cultured PBMCs, collected from culture after CMV antigen stimulation. CDR3 coding DNA: TGTGCCAGCAGCCAAGGGGGAAGCTGGGGGGTTTACAATGAGCAGTTCTTC. Its translation is CASSQGGSWGVYNEQFF.